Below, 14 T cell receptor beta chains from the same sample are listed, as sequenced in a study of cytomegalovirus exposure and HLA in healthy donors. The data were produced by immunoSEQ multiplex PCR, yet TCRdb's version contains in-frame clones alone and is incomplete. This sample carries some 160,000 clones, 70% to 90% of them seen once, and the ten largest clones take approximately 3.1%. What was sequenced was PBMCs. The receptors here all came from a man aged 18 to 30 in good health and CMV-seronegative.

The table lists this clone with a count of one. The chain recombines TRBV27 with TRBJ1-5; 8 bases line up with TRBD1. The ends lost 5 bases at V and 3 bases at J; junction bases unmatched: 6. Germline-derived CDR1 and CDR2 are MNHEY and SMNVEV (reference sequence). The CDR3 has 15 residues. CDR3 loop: CASSRAGGPNQPQHF. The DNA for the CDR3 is TGTGCCAGCAGTCGAGCAGGGGGCCCCAATCAGCCCCAGCATTTT.

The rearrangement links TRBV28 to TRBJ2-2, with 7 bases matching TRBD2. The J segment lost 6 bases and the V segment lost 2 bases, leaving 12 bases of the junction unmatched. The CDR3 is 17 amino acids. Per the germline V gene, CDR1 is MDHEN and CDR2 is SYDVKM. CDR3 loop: CASSLGRGGLGAGELFF. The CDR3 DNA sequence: TGTGCCAGCAGTTTAGGGCGCGGGGGTTTGGGTGCCGGGGAGCTGTTTTTT.

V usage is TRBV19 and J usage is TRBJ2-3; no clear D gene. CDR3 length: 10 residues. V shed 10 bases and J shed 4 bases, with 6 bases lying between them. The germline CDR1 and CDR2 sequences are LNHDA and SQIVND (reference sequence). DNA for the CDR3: TGTGCCAATTCGTCAGATACGCAGTATTTT. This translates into CANSSDTQYF.

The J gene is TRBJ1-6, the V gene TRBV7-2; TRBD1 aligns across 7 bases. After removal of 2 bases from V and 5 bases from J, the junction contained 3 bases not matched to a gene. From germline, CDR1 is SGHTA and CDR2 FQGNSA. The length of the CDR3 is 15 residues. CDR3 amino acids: CASSLQGVDNSPLHF. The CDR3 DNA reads TGTGCCAGCAGCTTACAGGGGGTGGATAATTCACCCCTCCACTTT.

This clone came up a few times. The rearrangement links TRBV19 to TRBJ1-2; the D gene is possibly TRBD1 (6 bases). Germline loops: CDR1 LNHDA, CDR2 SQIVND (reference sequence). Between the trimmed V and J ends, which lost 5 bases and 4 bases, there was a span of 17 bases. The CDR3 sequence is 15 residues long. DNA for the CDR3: TGTGCCAGTAGTCCTTCGACAGGCCCCCCCTATGGCTACACCTTC. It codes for CASSPSTGPPYGYTF.

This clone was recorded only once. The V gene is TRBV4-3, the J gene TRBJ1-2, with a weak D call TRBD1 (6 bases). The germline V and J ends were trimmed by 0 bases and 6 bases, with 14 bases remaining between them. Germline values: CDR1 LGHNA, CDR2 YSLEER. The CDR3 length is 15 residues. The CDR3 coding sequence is TGCGCCAGCAGCCAAGAATTGGCAGGGGTGGATGGCTACACCTTC. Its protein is CASSQELAGVDGYTF.

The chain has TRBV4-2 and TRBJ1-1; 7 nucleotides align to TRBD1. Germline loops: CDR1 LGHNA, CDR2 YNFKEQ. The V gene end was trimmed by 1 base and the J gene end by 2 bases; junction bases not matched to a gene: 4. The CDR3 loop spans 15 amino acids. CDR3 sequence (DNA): TGTGCCAGCAGCCAAGTCCAGGGGGGAAACACTGAAGCTTTCTTT. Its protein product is CASSQVQGGNTEAFF.

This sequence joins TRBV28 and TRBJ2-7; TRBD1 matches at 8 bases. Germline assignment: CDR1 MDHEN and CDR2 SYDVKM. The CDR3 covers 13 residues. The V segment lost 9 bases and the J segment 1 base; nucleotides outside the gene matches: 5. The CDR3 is CASGTGQSYEQYV. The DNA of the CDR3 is TGTGCCAGTGGGACAGGCCAGTCCTACGAGCAGTACGTC.

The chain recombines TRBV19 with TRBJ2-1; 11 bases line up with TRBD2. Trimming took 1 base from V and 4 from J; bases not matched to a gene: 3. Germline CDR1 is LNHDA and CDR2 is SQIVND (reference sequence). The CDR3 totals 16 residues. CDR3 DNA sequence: TGTGCCAGTAGTATAGGGTGGACTAGCGGGTACAATGAGCAGTTCTTC. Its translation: CASSIGWTSGYNEQFF.

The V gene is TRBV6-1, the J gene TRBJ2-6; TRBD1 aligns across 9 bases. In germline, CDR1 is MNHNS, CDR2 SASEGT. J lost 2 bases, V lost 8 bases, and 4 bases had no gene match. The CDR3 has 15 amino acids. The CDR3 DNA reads TGTGCCAGCCTGCGACAGGGGGCTGGGGCCAACGTCCTGACTTTC. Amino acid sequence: CASLRQGAGANVLTF.

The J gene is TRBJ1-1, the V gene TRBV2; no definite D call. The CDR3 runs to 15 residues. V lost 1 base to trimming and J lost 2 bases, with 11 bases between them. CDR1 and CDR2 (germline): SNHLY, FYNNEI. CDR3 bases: TGTGCCAGCAGTGAAGAATCGGCGGTAAACACTGAAGCTTTCTTT. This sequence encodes CASSEESAVNTEAFF.

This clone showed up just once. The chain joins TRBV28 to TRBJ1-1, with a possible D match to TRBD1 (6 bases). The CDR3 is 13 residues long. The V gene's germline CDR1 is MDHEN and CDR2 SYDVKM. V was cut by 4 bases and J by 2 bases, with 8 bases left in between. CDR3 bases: TGTGCCAGCAGTTACAGGGTAAACACTGAAGCTTTCTTT. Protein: CASSYRVNTEAFF.

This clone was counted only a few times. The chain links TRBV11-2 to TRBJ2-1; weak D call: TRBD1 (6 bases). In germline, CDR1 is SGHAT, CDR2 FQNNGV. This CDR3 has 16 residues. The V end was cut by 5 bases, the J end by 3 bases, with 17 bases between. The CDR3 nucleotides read TGTGCCAGCAGCCATAGGGGGACGGAAAGCTACAATGAGCAGTTCTTC. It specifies CASSHRGTESYNEQFF.

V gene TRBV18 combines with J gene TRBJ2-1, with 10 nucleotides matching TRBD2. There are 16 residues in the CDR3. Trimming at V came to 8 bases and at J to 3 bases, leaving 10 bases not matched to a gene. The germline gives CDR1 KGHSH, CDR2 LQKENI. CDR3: CASTKDLAGDYNEQFF. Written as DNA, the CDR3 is TGTGCCAGCACGAAAGACCTAGCGGGAGACTACAATGAGCAGTTCTTC.